These T cell receptor beta chains were read from a single sample in a study of OX40 agonist ivuxolimab in advanced cancers. The data were produced by immunoSEQ multiplex PCR, yet TCRdb's version contains in-frame clones alone and is incomplete. The sample gives more than 50,000 clones, approximately 89% of which show up once; 18% is in the top ten. The starting material was CD4+ or CD8+ T cells sorted from blood, obtained in a trial of the OX40 agonist ivuxolimab. The source of these receptors is an adult with an advanced solid tumor such as melanoma, head and neck, liver or kidney cancer. Both conserved end residues are part of each CDR3. Fields, in order: D gene, J gene, clone size, V gene, CDR3 DNA, CDR3 protein. A D gene is named only where the DNA matches it firmly. Size is omitted from some rows. Given values are once, few, many or a class for expanded clones.

D gene: NA; J gene: TRBJ1-6; clone size: once; V gene: TRBV2; CDR3 DNA: TGTGCCAGCAGTAGTACTCGGGACGCATATAATTCACCCCTCCACTTT; CDR3 protein: CASSSTRDAYNSPLHF
D gene: NA; J gene: TRBJ2-7; clone size: once; V gene: TRBV6-6; CDR3 DNA: TGTGCCAGCAGTTACCCACAGGGTGGGTCCTACGAGCAGTACTTC; CDR3 protein: CASSYPQGGSYEQYF
D gene: TRBD1; J gene: TRBJ2-7; clone size: NA; V gene: TRBV6-1; CDR3 DNA: TGTGCCAGCAGTTGGGACAGAGCCTACGAGCAGTACTTC; CDR3 protein: CASSWDRAYEQYF
D gene: NA; J gene: TRBJ2-2; clone size: NA; V gene: TRBV27; CDR3 DNA: TGTGCCAGCAGTTTAATCGGGGGCCTGAACACCGGGGAGCTGTTTTTT; CDR3 protein: CASSLIGGLNTGELFF
D gene: NA; J gene: TRBJ2-5; clone size: NA; V gene: TRBV11-2; CDR3 DNA: TGTGCCAGCAGCTTAGTTTGGGTTCGGGGATCGAGACTAGGTTGGACCCAGTACTTC; CDR3 protein: CASSLVWVRGSRLGWTQYF
D gene: NA; J gene: TRBJ2-3; clone size: NA; V gene: TRBV27; CDR3 DNA: TGTGCCAGCGTTGGGCAGGGAGGGGGCCCAGATACGCAGTATTTT; CDR3 protein: CASVGQGGGPDTQYF
D gene: TRBD1; J gene: TRBJ1-2; clone size: NA; V gene: TRBV2; CDR3 DNA: TGTGCCAGCTGGGGACAGACACTTGAATGGGGCTACACCTTC; CDR3 protein: CASWGQTLEWGYTF
D gene: NA; J gene: TRBJ2-7; clone size: NA; V gene: TRBV5-1; CDR3 DNA: TGCGCCAGCAGCTTGGGGACAGCCCCCCTTACCTACGAGCAGTACTTC; CDR3 protein: CASSLGTAPLTYEQYF
D gene: NA; J gene: TRBJ2-3; clone size: once; V gene: TRBV6-5; CDR3 DNA: TGTGCCAGCAGTAAGGACAGATACCCCATAGATACGCAGTATTTT; CDR3 protein: CASSKDRYPIDTQYF
D gene: NA; J gene: TRBJ1-1; clone size: NA; V gene: TRBV6-6; CDR3 DNA: TGTGCCAGCAGTTACTCGATCACCAACACTGAAGCTTTCTTT; CDR3 protein: CASSYSITNTEAFF
D gene: NA; J gene: TRBJ2-3; clone size: NA; V gene: TRBV20-1; CDR3 DNA: TGCAGTGCTCCGACAGATACGCAGTATTTT; CDR3 protein: CSAPTDTQYF
D gene: NA; J gene: TRBJ2-3; clone size: NA; V gene: TRBV6-1; CDR3 DNA: TGTGCCAGCAGTGAATTGACCACAGGTTTTCCTAGCACAGATACGCAGTATTTT; CDR3 protein: CASSELTTGFPSTDTQYF
D gene: NA; J gene: TRBJ1-2; clone size: NA; V gene: TRBV29-1; CDR3 DNA: TGCAGCGTTGAACTTCGGGCCTCCCCGTGGGGCTACACCTTC; CDR3 protein: CSVELRASPWGYTF
D gene: NA; J gene: TRBJ2-7; clone size: once; V gene: TRBV6-5; CDR3 DNA: TGTGCCAGCGGGCCCGAGCAGTACTTC; CDR3 protein: CASGPEQYF
D gene: TRBD2; J gene: TRBJ2-1; clone size: NA; V gene: TRBV6-1; CDR3 DNA: TGTGCCAGCAGGCGGGCTAGCGGGGATCCGGATCAGTTCTTC; CDR3 protein: CASRRASGDPDQFF
D gene: TRBD1; J gene: TRBJ2-7; clone size: NA; V gene: TRBV5-1; CDR3 DNA: TGCGCCAGCAGCTTGTCCCCGGGACAGGAGGACTACGAGCAGTACTTC; CDR3 protein: CASSLSPGQEDYEQYF
D gene: NA; J gene: TRBJ1-2; clone size: NA; V gene: TRBV6-1; CDR3 DNA: TGTGCCAGCAGTGGTTTAGGGGGGTCTTCCACCTTC; CDR3 protein: CASSGLGGSSTF
D gene: NA; J gene: TRBJ1-2; clone size: NA; V gene: TRBV7-9; CDR3 DNA: TGTGCCAGCAGCTTAGTGGTCAAGAACTATGGCTACACCTTC; CDR3 protein: CASSLVVKNYGYTF
D gene: TRBD2; J gene: TRBJ2-1; clone size: NA; V gene: TRBV4-1; CDR3 DNA: TGCGCCAGCAGCTTGAATTATGGCGGGGAGGGCAATGAGCAGTTCTTC; CDR3 protein: CASSLNYGGEGNEQFF
D gene: NA; J gene: TRBJ2-2; clone size: once; V gene: TRBV11-2; CDR3 DNA: TGTGCCAGCAGCTCCGGCTCTAGCACCCCCGGGGAGCTGTTTTTT; CDR3 protein: CASSSGSSTPGELFF
D gene: NA; J gene: TRBJ2-1; clone size: NA; V gene: TRBV4-1; CDR3 DNA: TGCGCCAGCAGCCAAGTCATTCGAGATCTCAATGAGCAGTTCTTC; CDR3 protein: CASSQVIRDLNEQFF
D gene: TRBD1; J gene: TRBJ2-7; clone size: NA; V gene: TRBV15; CDR3 DNA: TGTGCCACCAGCGCCCCGACAGGGGTGAGCGAGCAGTACTTC; CDR3 protein: CATSAPTGVSEQYF
D gene: TRBD1; J gene: TRBJ2-7; clone size: few; V gene: TRBV7-9; CDR3 DNA: TGTGCCAGCAGCGGGACGGACAGGGGGAACGAGCAGTACTTC; CDR3 protein: CASSGTDRGNEQYF
D gene: NA; J gene: TRBJ2-7; clone size: NA; V gene: TRBV6-1; CDR3 DNA: TGTGCCAGCAGTTCCCTCGGTTCCGAGCAGTACTTC; CDR3 protein: CASSSLGSEQYF
D gene: NA; J gene: TRBJ2-2; clone size: once; V gene: TRBV2; CDR3 DNA: TGTGCCAGCAGTGGTGGGGGCAGGGACACCGGGGAGCTGTTTTTT; CDR3 protein: CASSGGGRDTGELFF